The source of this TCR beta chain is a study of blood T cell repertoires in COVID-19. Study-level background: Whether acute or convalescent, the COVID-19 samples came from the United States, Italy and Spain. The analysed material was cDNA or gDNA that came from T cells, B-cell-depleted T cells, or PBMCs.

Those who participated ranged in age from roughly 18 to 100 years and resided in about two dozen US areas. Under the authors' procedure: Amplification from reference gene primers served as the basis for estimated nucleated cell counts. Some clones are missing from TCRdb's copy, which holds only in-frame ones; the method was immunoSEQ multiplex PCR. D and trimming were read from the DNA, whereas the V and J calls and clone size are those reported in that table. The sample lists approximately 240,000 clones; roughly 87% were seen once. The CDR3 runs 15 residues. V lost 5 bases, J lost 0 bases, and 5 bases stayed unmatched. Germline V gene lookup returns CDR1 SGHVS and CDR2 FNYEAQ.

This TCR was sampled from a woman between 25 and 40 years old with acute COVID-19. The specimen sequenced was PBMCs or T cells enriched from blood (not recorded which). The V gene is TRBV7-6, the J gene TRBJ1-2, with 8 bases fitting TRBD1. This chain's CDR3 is CASSAGTGANYGYTF. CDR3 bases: TGTGCCAGCAGCGCGGGGACAGGAGCTAACTATGGCTACACCTTC.